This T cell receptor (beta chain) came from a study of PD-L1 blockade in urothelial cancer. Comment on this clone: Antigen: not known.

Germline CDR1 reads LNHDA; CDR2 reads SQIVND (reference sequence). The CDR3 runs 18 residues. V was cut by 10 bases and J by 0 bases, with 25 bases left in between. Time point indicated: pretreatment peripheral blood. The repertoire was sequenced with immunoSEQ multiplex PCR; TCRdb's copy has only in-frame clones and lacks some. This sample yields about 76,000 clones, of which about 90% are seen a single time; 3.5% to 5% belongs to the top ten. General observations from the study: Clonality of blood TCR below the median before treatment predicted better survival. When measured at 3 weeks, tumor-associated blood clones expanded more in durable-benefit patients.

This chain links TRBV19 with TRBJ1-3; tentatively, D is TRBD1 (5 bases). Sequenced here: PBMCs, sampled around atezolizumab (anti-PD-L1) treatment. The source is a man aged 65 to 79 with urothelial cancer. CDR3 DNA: TGTGCCACCTCCCTGGGCGGAACAGGCTTGAGCTCTGGAAACACCATATATTTT. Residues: CATSLGGTGLSSGNTIYF.